A selection of T cell receptor beta chains follows, all from one sample in a study of T cells in Graves' hyperthyroidism and ophthalmopathy. One entry per CDR3 protein, called by TCRdb with MiXCR from the multiplex PCR reads. The sample yields 250,000 to 300,000 distinct CDR3 sequences, 13% to 15% seen once. Material: blood. All receptors derive from a woman aged 40 to 55 with Graves' hyperthyroidism that later progressed to Graves' ophthalmopathy. The conserved cysteine and the conserved F or W are not part of the CDR3 here. The order of the fields is J gene, V gene, CDR3 protein.

TRBJ2-2 | TRBV25-1 | ASARLGELF
TRBJ1-2 | TRBV28 | ASSPRDSGFTDGYT
TRBJ2-7 | TRBV10-3 | AISESIGSGSEEQY
TRBJ2-1 | TRBV9 | ASSVAGTTNEQF
TRBJ1-5 | TRBV20-1 | SAASGGRSNQPQH
TRBJ2-3 | TRBV6-2/TRBV6-3 | ASSYSGLAPTDTQY
TRBJ1-1 | TRBV6-1 | ASRRNTEAF
TRBJ2-3 | TRBV2 | ASSAVVFSFQTSTDTQY
TRBJ2-3 | TRBV7-8 | ASSLMGEFNTDTQY
TRBJ2-7 | TRBV2 | ASVRVRAGGLYEQY
TRBJ2-3 | TRBV7-9 | ASSIRTSGITDTQY
TRBJ2-7 | TRBV6-5 | ASSYPGRYEQY
TRBJ2-7 | TRBV2 | ASSEALHLEQY
TRBJ1-2 | TRBV11-2 | ASSSLRGYT
TRBJ2-6 | TRBV7-9 | ASSYPGQGLAGANVLT
TRBJ2-3 | TRBV7-2 | ASSLEEGHTQY
TRBJ2-1 | TRBV27 | ASSFFSARSSYNEQF
TRBJ1-6 | TRBV20-1 | SALWDRVNSPLH
TRBJ2-3 | TRBV2 | ASSESSTSGRTDTQY
TRBJ1-1 | TRBV9 | ASSGKGGADTEAF
TRBJ1-3 | TRBV9 | ASSTTDRVAGNTIY
TRBJ1-6 | TRBV6-5 | ASSYGTGPNSPLH
TRBJ2-5 | TRBV2 | ASSGFFWETQY
TRBJ1-2 | TRBV2 | ASSDFGAYGYT
TRBJ2-1 | TRBV19 | ASSTGTSEGGEQF
TRBJ1-4 | TRBV28 | ASSLGQHEKLF
TRBJ2-3 | TRBV2 | ASLADEGPTDTQY
TRBJ1-3 | TRBV7-9 | ASSPGHGGNTIY
TRBJ2-1 | TRBV28 | ASSSPTSGRVVANEQF
TRBJ2-5 | TRBV20-1 | SARETWGRETQY
TRBJ2-1 | TRBV7-8 | ASSPLRYPLAGPYNEQF
TRBJ2-1 | TRBV6-1 | ASSAGLAGWYNEQF
TRBJ2-5 | TRBV30 | AWSPPGRGRRETQY
TRBJ2-7 | TRBV29-1 | SVEVASDSYEQY
TRBJ1-1 | TRBV18 | ASSPTGGGFIAEAF
TRBJ2-7 | TRBV19 | ASSFGILAGGPPHEQY
TRBJ2-2 | TRBV6-1 | ASSVPRFGTGELF
TRBJ2-7 | TRBV9 | ASSLWDGEYEQY
TRBJ2-1 | TRBV19 | ASSSIAADYNEQF
TRBJ1-1 | TRBV28 | ASSLDLRMTRGTEAF
TRBJ2-2 | TRBV7-3 | ASSPQRGSNTAGELF
TRBJ2-1 | TRBV30 | ACYTAEQF
TRBJ1-5 | TRBV11-2 | ASSLGDTRNQPQH
TRBJ2-3 | TRBV27 | ASNPRASDTQY
TRBJ1-1 | TRBV11-2 | ASSLDIEGEAF
TRBJ2-3 | TRBV7-9 | ASSPREYRGADTQY
TRBJ2-1 | TRBV29-1 | SVEDRSGTGEQF
TRBJ2-2 | TRBV12-3/TRBV12-4 | ASRIGAGTNTGELF
TRBJ2-3 | TRBV27 | ASSLYLADTDTQY
TRBJ2-7 | TRBV3-1 | ASSQGPRDNPYEQY
TRBJ1-4 | TRBV28 | ASSPRTALYEKLF
TRBJ1-2 | TRBV2 | ASSLLSYRDNYGYT
TRBJ1-5 | TRBV30 | AWKAAGGQPQH
TRBJ2-3 | TRBV28 | ASSLGVGSVDTQY
TRBJ1-1 | TRBV6-2/TRBV6-3 | ASSYYRPMNTEAV